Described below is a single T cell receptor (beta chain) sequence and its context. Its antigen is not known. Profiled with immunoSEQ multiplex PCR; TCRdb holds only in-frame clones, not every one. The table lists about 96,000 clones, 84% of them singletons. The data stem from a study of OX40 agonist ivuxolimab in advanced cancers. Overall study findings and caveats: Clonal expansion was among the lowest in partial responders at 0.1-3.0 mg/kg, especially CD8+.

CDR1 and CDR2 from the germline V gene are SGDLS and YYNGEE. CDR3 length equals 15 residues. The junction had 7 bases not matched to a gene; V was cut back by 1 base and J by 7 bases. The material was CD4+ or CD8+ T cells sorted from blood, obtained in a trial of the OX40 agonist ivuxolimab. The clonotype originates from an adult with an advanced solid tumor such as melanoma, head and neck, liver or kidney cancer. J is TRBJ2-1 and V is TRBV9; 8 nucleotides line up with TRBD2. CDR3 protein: CASSVTATGGNEQFF. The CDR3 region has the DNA TGTGCCAGCAGCGTAACGGCGACGGGAGGGAATGAGCAGTTCTTC. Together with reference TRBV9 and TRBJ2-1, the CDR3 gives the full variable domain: DSGVTQTPKHLITATGQRVTLRCSPRSGDLSVYWYQQSLDQGLQFLIQYYNGEERAKGNILERFSAQQFPDLHSELNLSSLELGDSALYFCASSVTATGGNEQFFGPGTRLTVL.